This T cell receptor (beta chain) derives from a study of shared clonotypes between healthy human individuals. About this clone: This sequence is one base from a far larger clone and is likely a read error. In the same sample, other DNA sequences code for this CDR3.

Libraries were prepared by immunoSEQ multiplex PCR; TCRdb keeps only in-frame clonotypes and omits some of them. The sample has approximately 460,000 clones; approximately 80% are singletons. In germline, CDR1 is SEHNR, CDR2 FQNEAQ (reference sequence). The CDR3 has 13 amino acids. The sample consisted of PBMCs. The receptor comes from a woman in her forties in good health. Some clones in this sample may be carry-over from other donors' samples. This chain joins TRBV7-9 and TRBJ2-2; the D gene is possibly TRBD2 (5 bases). CDR3 coding DNA: TGTGCCAGCAGCTTTCTGGGAACCGGGGAGCTGTTCTTT. Its translation is CASSFLGTGELFF.